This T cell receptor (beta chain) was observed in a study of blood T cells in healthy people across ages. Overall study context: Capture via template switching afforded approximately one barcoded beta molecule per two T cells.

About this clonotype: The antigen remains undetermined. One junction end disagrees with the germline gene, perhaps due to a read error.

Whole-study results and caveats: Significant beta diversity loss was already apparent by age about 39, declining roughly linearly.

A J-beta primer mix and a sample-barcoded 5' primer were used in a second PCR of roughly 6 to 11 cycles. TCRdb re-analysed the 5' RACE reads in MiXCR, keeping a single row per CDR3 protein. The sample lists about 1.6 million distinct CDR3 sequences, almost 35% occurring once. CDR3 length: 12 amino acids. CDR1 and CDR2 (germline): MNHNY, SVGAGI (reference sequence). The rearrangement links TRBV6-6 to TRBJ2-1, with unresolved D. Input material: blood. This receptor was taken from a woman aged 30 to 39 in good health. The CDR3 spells CVSSPDYNEQFF. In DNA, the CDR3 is TGTGTCAGCAGTCCTGATTACAATGAGCAGTTCTTC.